This passage covers 9 T cell receptor beta chains from one sample sequenced in a study of blood T cell repertoires in COVID-19. Clones were read by immunoSEQ multiplex PCR, and TCRdb kept only the in-frame ones, dropping some. The table includes roughly 320,000 clones, over 75% detected once. The specimen sequenced was peripheral blood. The receptor set was obtained from a human donor in a cohort sampled during active COVID-19.

The rearrangement uses TRBV12-3 or TRBV12-4 and TRBJ1-1, with TRBD1 as a possible D gene (5 bases). The CDR3 contains 13 residues. V lost 7 bases, J lost 1 base, and 10 bases lay in between. CDR3 in amino acids: CASTGTGNTEAFF. The CDR3 bases are TGTGCCAGCACCGGAACAGGGAACACTGAAGCTTTCTTT.

This clone was counted once. The rearrangement links TRBV6-2 or TRBV6-3 to TRBJ1-4; D is ambiguous. The CDR3 sequence is 13 residues long. V lost 6 bases and J lost 4, with 9 bases in between. CDR1 is MNHEY, CDR2 SVGEGT, per germline. CDR3 region: CASSRALNEKLFF. DNA for the CDR3: TGTGCCAGCAGCCGGGCCCTTAATGAAAAACTGTTTTTT.

This chain connects TRBV6-5 to TRBJ2-1; 7 bases agree with TRBD2. This CDR3 has 14 residues. CDR1 is MNHEY, CDR2 SVGAGI, per germline. J lost 1 base, V lost 7 bases, and 4 bases had no gene match. In DNA, the CDR3 is TGTGCCAGCAATTGGGGGGGGTCCTACAATGAGCAGTTCTTC. Amino acid sequence: CASNWGGSYNEQFF.

This sequence joins TRBV6-5 and TRBJ1-2; D unresolved. The CDR3 is 14 amino acids. Germline loops: CDR1 MNHEY, CDR2 SVGAGI. Trimming removed 0 bases at V and 4 bases at J, with 9 bases between. The CDR3 loop reads CASSYSGTSYGYTF. The CDR3 DNA follows: TGTGCCAGCAGTTACTCTGGCACCAGCTATGGCTACACCTTC.

The chain joins TRBV7-8 to TRBJ2-1; D is perhaps TRBD1 (6 bases). From germline, CDR1 is SGHVS and CDR2 FQNEAQ. The CDR3 consists of 15 residues. V was clipped by 2 bases and J by 5 bases, with 13 bases between them. CDR3 loop: CASSLWSRGDNEQFF. CDR3 coding DNA: TGTGCCAGCAGCTTATGGTCCAGGGGCGACAATGAGCAGTTCTTC.

The V and J genes are TRBV7-2 and TRBJ1-2; D unclear. Trimming pared 2 bases from V and 4 bases from J, leaving 14 bases between. CDR1 and CDR2 from the germline V gene are SGHTA and FQGNSA. This CDR3 has 15 amino acids. This CDR3 is CASSLWERGTYGYTF. CDR3 DNA sequence: TGTGCCAGCAGCTTATGGGAGAGAGGCACCTATGGCTACACCTTC.

The chain joins TRBV5-1 to TRBJ2-1; 10 nucleotides agree with TRBD2. With V trimmed by 2 bases and J by 7 bases, 3 bases remained unmatched. CDR1 is SGHRS and CDR2 is YFSETQ in the germline V gene. This CDR3 contains 14 residues. The CDR3 spells CASSLAGGWNEQFF. The DNA of the CDR3 is TGCGCCAGCAGCTTAGCGGGGGGGTGGAATGAGCAGTTCTTC.

The chain has TRBV12-3 or TRBV12-4 and TRBJ1-2; D is possibly TRBD1 (5 bases). The CDR3 has 12 amino acids. Between the trimmed V and J ends, which lost 6 bases and 4 bases, there was a span of 9 bases. The CDR3 sequence is CASRRGLYGYTF. CDR3 bases: TGTGCCAGCAGGAGGGGACTCTATGGCTACACCTTC.

The CDR3 region is CAWSADSNYGYTF. CDR3 sequence (DNA): TGTGCCTGGAGTGCGGACAGCAACTATGGCTACACCTTC. V gene TRBV30 combines with J gene TRBJ1-2; D might be TRBD1 (6 bases). Germline-derived CDR1 and CDR2 are GTSNPN and SVGIG (reference sequence). This CDR3 has 13 residues. V was clipped by 1 base and J by 2 bases, with 8 bases between them. Complete variable domain (other parts from reference TRBV30 and TRBJ1-2): SQTIHQWPATLVQPVGSPLSLECTVEGTSNPNLYWYRQAAGRGLQLLFYSVGIGQISSEVPQNLSASRPQDRQFILSSKKLLLSDSGFYLCAWSADSNYGYTFGSGTRLTVV.